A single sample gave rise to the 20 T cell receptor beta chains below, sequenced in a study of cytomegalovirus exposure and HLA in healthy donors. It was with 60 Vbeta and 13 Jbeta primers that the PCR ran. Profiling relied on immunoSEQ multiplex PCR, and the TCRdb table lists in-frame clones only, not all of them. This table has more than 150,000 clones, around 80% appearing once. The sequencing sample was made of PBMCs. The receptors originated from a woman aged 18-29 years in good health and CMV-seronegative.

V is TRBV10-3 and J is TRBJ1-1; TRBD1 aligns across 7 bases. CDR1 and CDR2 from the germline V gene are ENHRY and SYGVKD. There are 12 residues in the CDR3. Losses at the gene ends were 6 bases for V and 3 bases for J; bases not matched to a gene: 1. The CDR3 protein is CAISQGDTEAFF. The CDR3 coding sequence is TGTGCCATCAGCCAGGGGGACACTGAAGCTTTCTTT.

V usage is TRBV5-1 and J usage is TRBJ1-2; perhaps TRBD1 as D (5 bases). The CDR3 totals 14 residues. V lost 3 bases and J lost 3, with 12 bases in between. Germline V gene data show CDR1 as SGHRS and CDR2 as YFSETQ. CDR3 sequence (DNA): TGCGCCAGCAGCTCAGGGAGGGTGGACTATGGCTACACCTTC. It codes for CASSSGRVDYGYTF.

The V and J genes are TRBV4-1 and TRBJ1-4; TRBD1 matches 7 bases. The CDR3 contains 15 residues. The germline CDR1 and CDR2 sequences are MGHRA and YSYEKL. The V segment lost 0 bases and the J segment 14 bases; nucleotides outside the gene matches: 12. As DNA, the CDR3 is TGCGCCAGCAGCCAAGAGAGATGGGACAGTAGTAGGCTGTTTTTT. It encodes CASSQERWDSSRLFF.

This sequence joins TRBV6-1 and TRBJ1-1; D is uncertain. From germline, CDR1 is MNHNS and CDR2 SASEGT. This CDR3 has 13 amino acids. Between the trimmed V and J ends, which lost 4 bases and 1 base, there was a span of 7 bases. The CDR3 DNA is TGTGCCAGCAGTGCAAGAGAGAACACTGAAGCTTTCTTT. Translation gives CASSARENTEAFF.

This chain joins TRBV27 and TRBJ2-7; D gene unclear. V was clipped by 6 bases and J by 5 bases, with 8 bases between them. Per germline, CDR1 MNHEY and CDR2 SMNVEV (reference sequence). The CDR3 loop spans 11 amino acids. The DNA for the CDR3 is TGTGCCAGCAGCTCCCGCGACGAGCAGTACTTC. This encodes CASSSRDEQYF.

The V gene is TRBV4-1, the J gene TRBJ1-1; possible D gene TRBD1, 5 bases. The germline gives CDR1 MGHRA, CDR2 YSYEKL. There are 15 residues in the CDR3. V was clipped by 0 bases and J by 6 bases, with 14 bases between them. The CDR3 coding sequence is TGCGCCAGCAGCCAAGAGGGGGGAGGTGGAGCTGAAGCTTTCTTT. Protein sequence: CASSQEGGGGAEAFF.

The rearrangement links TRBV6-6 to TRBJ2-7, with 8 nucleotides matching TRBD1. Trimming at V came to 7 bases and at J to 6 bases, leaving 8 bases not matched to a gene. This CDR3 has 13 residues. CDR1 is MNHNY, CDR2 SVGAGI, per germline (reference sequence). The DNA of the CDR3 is TGTGCCAGCACCTCGCCTACAGGGGGCGAGCAGTACTTC. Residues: CASTSPTGGEQYF.

The CDR3 reads CASSWGPGQIYEQYF. The CDR3 DNA reads as TGTGCCAGCAGTTGGGGACCCGGACAGATCTACGAGCAGTACTTC. The chain joins TRBV6-6 to TRBJ2-7; perhaps TRBD1 as D (6 bases). From germline, CDR1 is MNHNY and CDR2 SVGAGI (reference sequence). Trimming took off 4 bases at V and 3 bases at J, with 16 bases between the two ends. The CDR3 runs to 15 residues.

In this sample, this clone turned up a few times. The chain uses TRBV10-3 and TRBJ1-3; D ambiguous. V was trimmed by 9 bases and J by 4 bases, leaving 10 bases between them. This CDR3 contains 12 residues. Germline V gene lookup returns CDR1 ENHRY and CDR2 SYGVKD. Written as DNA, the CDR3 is TGTGCCATGGCGGAATTAGGAAACACCATATATTTT. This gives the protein CAMAELGNTIYF.

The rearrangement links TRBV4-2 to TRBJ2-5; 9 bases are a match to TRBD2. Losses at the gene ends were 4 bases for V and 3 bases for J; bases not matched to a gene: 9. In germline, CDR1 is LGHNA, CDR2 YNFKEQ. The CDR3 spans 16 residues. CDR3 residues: CASSPRGGGGEETQYF. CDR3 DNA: TGTGCCAGCAGCCCTCGGGGGGGCGGGGGGGAAGAGACCCAGTACTTC.

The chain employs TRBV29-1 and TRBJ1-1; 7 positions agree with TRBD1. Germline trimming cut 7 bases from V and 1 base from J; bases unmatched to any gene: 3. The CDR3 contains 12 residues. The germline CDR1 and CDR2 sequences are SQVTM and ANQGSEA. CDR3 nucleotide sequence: TGCAGCGGGGGACAGACGAACACTGAAGCTTTCTTT. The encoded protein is CSGGQTNTEAFF.

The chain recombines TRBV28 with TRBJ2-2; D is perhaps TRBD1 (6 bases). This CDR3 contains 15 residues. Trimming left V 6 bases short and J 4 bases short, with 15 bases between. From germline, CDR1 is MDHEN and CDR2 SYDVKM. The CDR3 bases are TGTGCCAGCAGCCGTACCGGACAGATCACCGGGGAGCTGTTTTTT. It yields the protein CASSRTGQITGELFF.

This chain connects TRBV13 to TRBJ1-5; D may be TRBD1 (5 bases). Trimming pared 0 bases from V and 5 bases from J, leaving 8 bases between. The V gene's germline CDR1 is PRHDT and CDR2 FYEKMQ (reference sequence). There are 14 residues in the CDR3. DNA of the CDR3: TGTGCCAGCAGCTTAGGAAAAGGGGATCAGCCCCAGCATTTT. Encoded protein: CASSLGKGDQPQHF.

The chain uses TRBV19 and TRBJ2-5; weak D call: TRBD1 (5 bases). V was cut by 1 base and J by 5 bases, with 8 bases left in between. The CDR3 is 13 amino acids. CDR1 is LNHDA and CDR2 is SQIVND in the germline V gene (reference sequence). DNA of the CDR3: TGTGCCAGTAGTATAGCAGGGTGGGAGACCCAGTACTTC. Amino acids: CASSIAGWETQYF.

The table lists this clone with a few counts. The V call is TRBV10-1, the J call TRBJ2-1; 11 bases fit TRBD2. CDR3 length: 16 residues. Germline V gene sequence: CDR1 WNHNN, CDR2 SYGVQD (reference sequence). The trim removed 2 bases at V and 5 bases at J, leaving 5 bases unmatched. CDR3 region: CASSEQLAGENNEQFF. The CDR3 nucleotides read TGCGCCAGCAGTGAGCAACTAGCGGGGGAAAACAATGAGCAGTTCTTC.

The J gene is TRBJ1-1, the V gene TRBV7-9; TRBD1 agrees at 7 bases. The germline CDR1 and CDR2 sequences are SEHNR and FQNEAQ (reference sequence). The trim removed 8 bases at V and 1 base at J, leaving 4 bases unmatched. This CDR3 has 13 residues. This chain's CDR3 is CASCPGGNTEAFF. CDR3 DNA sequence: TGTGCCAGCTGCCCAGGGGGGAACACTGAAGCTTTCTTT. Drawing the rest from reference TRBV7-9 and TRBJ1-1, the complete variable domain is DTGVSQNPRHKITKRGQNVTFRCDPISEHNRLYWYRQTLGQGPEFLTYFQNEAQLEKSRLLSDRFSAERPKGSFSTLEIQRTEQGDSAMYLCASCPGGNTEAFFGQGTRLTVV.

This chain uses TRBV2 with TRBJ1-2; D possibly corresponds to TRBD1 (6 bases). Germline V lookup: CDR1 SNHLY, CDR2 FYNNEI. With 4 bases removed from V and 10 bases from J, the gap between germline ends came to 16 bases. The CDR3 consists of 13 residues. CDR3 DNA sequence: TGTGCCAGCAGTGTTGGGGGCGCGGCTCTCTACACCTTC. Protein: CASSVGGAALYTF.

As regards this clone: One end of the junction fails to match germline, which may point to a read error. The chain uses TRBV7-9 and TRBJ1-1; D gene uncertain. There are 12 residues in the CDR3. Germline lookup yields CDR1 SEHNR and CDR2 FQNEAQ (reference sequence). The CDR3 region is CSSWGANTEAFF. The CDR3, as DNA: TGTTCCAGCTGGGGAGCCAACACTGAAGCTTTCTTT.

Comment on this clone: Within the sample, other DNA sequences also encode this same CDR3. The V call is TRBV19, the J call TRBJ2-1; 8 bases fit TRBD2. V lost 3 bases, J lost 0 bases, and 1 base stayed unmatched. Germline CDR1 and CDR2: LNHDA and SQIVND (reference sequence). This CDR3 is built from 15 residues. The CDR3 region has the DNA TGTGCCAGTAGTATCAGCGGGGGCTCCTACAATGAGCAGTTCTTC. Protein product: CASSISGGSYNEQFF. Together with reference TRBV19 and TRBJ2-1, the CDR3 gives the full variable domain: DGGITQSPKYLFRKEGQNVTLSCEQNLNHDAMYWYRQDPGQGLRLIYYSQIVNDFQKGDIAEGYSVSREKKESFPLTVTSAQKNPTAFYLCASSISGGSYNEQFFGPGTRLTVL.

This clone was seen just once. CDR3: CASSLLAGAATSSYNEQFF. The CDR3 DNA is TGTGCCAGCAGTCTTTTAGCGGGCGCCGCAACGAGCTCCTACAATGAGCAGTTCTTC. V and J are TRBV28 and TRBJ2-1; TRBD2 matches 7 bases. Germline V gives CDR1 MDHEN, CDR2 SYDVKM. J was trimmed by 0 bases and V by 5 bases; bases with no gene match: 16. This CDR3 is 19 amino acids long.